The T cell receptor (beta chain) described here comes from a study of CD8+ T cells in alopecia areata. This clone was seen more than once but under ten times. Its antigen remains unknown. This CDR3 has 12 residues. V was shortened by 6 bases and J by 9 bases, with 12 bases between the two germline ends. CDR1 is MGHRA, CDR2 YSYEKL, per germline. Sequencing relied on a cDNA template that was reverse transcribed from extracted RNA. Profiling relied on immunoSEQ multiplex PCR, and the TCRdb table lists in-frame clones only, not all of them. The sample contains about 280,000 clones, over 45% of which appear only once. Described treatment: oral pan-JAK inhibitor, 5-10 mg twice daily. The study team obtained lesional scalp punch biopsies and peripheral blood from alopecia areata patients. PBMC-derived CD4+ and CD8+ T cells were sorted. Study-wide results and limits: Scalp clonality decreased significantly with tofacitinib, and so did expanded CD8+ clones among the top 100. Lesional tissue from the scalp (especially in alopecia totalis/universalis) showed higher clonality than normal scalp.

The sequence came from a human donor with alopecia areata. The chain has TRBV4-1 and TRBJ2-4; D gene uncertain. Material: CD4+ T cells sorted from blood, obtained at week 24, from a patient treated with tofacitinib. The CDR3: CASRDRRGIQYF. DNA for the CDR3: TGCGCCAGCAGGGACCGCCGTGGCATTCAGTACTTC.